This TCR beta chain was obtained from a study of T cell responses to AZD1222 COVID-19 vaccine (dated by TCRdb to about 2021). Concerning the study at large: AZD1222 recipients with second doses at about 4 weeks or about 12 weeks were pooled, because spike-specific TCR depth and breadth did not differ between schedules. TCR sequencing covered 233 trial participants: nearly 210 given two doses of AZD1222 and some 25 given two doses of MenACWY control vaccine. Enrollment into the trials was organized by age into subgroups of 18-55, 56-69 and 70-plus years, and those subgroups contained about 160, 30 and 59 TCR-sequenced participants, respectively.

Read against the paper, the sample's time point label means: baseline before first vaccination. Samples from vaccinated people were obtained from the UK trials COV001 and COV002, which included a single-blind randomized controlled phase 2/3 trial of AZD1222 (ChAdOx1 nCoV-19) in healthy adults. For TCRbeta chain sequencing, PBMC samples were collected from trial participants at day 0 and at day 28 after the second dose. According to the germline V gene, CDR1 reads MGHRA and CDR2 reads YSYEKL. The CDR3 covers 15 residues, taking in both the cysteine and the phenylalanine. The only DNA kept is the CDR3, 45 bases in frame from the first base. Relative to germline, V is missing 3 bases and J is missing 2 bases, with 3 bases of the junction outside any gene match. Concerning this clone itself: Its antigen has not been determined. The sample holds no much larger clone one base away, and base qualities are not on file.

Points the paper makes about the study in general: CD4 TCRs associated with the vaccine covered the entire spike protein, and the dominant responses were in regions 160-218 and 743-854. Because no samples from the day 14 peak response were available, repertoires could be characterized only after the peak T cell response. After two AZD1222 doses, spike-specific TCR breadth and depth were significantly higher than at day 0 and than in MenACWY recipients. Most participants were white British and females outnumbered males, and the authors suggested that clonal diversity may have been underestimated. Reportedly, close to half of the unique spike-specific TCRs recognized epitopes lying outside the regions that are mutated in the B.1.351 and B.1.1.7 variants. In the small 56-69-year group, the increase in depth fell short of significance, most likely because of low power. Conclusions about previously exposed vaccinees were limited because only a handful of AZD1222 recipients were SARS-CoV-2 seropositive at baseline.

The CDR3 regions of human TCRbeta chains were subjected to immunosequencing. For the original study's pipeline: TCRs in the repertoires were compared against a reference library of SARS-CoV-2-specific TCRs that had been generated with the MIRA antigen-specificity platform. Breadth meant the fraction of unique TCRs that were SARS-CoV-2-associated, whereas depth meant the fraction of total T cells that were SARS-CoV-2-associated. Using the MIRA data, each spike-specific TCR was mapped to the spike region that the TCR reacts to and placed in a CD4 or CD8 class. Log10-transformed breadth and depth values were compared by one-way ANOVA with Sidak's multiple comparisons tests. TCRdb retrieved this table from immuneACCESS and kept in-frame rearrangements only. Not all clones are present; in checked studies, unresolved V genes account for under half, and no reason is known for the remainder. V and J calls plus clone size are reproduced from that table; the DNA served to infer D and trimming. A total of under 110,000 clones appear in this sample, approximately 90% of them only once. The biggest ten clones account for 1.3% of the sample.

This chain is built from TRBV4-1 and TRBJ1-2, with 10 bases in between that match TRBD1. Sequenced material: peripheral blood, taken on day 0 of AZD1222 vaccination. This clonotype was obtained from an adult in good health. The sequenced DNA: TGCGCCAGCAGCCAGACGGACAGGGGGAACTATGGCTACACCTTC. Its translation reads: CASSQTDRGNYGYTF.